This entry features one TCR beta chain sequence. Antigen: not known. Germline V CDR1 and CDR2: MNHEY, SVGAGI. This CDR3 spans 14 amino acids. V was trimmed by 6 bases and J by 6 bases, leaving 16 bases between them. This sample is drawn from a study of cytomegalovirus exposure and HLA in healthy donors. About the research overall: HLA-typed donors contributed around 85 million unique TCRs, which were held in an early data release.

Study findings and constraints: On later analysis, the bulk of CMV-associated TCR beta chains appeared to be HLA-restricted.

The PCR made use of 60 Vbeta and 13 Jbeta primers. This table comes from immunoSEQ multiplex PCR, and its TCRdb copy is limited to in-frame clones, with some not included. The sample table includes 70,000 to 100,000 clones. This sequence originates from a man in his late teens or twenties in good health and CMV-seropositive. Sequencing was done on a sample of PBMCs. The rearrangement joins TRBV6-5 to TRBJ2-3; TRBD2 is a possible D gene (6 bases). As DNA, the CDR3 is TGTGCCAGCAGGTCCGGGCCGGCGGGGGATACGCAGTATTTT. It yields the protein CASRSGPAGDTQYF.